The source of this TCR beta chain is a study of shared clonotypes between healthy human individuals. Assay: immunoSEQ multiplex PCR; the TCRdb copy retains only in-frame clones and omits some. The sample yields a few million clones, around 94% seen once. The CDR3 runs 16 residues. Looked up from germline, CDR1 is LNHDA and CDR2 is SQIVND (reference sequence). V lost 5 bases, J lost 1 base, and 14 bases lay in between. The chain uses TRBV19 and TRBJ2-2; D uncertain. Sequenced: naive CD4+ T cells sorted from blood. Subset of the sample: CD45RA+ positively selected. This receptor was identified in a man aged 18-30 years in good health. CDR3 in DNA: TGTGCCAGTAGTCCGGGCCAGGCACAGAACACCGGGGAGCTGTTTTTT. It is translated as CASSPGQAQNTGELFF.